Presented here are 24 T cell receptor beta chains from one specimen sequenced in a study of shared clonotypes between healthy human individuals. Method: immunoSEQ multiplex PCR; TCRdb's copy keeps in-frame clones and lacks some. The sample consists of 2 million to 3 million clones, just over 90% of them appearing once. Material for sequencing was naive CD4+ T cells sorted from blood. Subset given: CD45RA+ positively selected. These receptors were collected from a man younger than 35 in good health.

V gene TRBV5-1 combines with J gene TRBJ2-3; tentatively, D is TRBD1 (7 bases). CDR1 and CDR2 (germline): SGHRS, YFSETQ. Trimming cost V 4 bases and J 2 bases, with 11 bases left between them. The CDR3 loop spans 14 amino acids. The CDR3 here is CASSAGQFTDTQYF. For the CDR3, the DNA is TGCGCCAGCAGCGCGGGACAGTTCACAGATACGCAGTATTTT. Full variable domain (remainder filled in from reference TRBV5-1 and TRBJ2-3): KAGVTQTPRYLIKTRGQQVTLSCSPISGHRSVSWYQQTPGQGLQFLFEYFSETQRNKGNFPGRFSGRQFSNSRSEMNVSTLELGDSALYLCASSAGQFTDTQYFGPGTRLTVL.

V usage is TRBV27 and J usage is TRBJ2-1; D is tentatively TRBD1 or TRBD2 (5 bases each). The germline gives CDR1 MNHEY, CDR2 SMNVEV (reference sequence). V was cut by 8 bases and J by 13 bases, with 24 bases left in between. The CDR3 length is 14 residues. The CDR3 sequence is CASATRDRPSVQFF. The CDR3 DNA reads as TGTGCCAGCGCTACCCGGGACCGGCCTTCGGTTCAGTTCTTC.

The CDR3 is CASSSRPDSYEQYF. CDR3 nucleotide sequence: TGTGCCAGCAGCTCTAGACCGGACAGCTATGAGCAGTACTTC. The genes are TRBV7-2 and TRBJ2-7; possible D gene TRBD1, 6 bases. The length of the CDR3 is 14 residues. Trimming cost V 4 bases and J 7 bases, with 17 bases left between them. Germline V lookup: CDR1 SGHTA, CDR2 FQGNSA.

This rearrangement joins TRBV5-6 to TRBJ2-1; unclear D gene. The CDR3 has 14 residues. Deletions cut 3 bases from V and 5 bases from J, with 12 bases between. Germline V lookup: CDR1 SGHDT, CDR2 YYEEEE. CDR3 loop: CASSSGASHNEQFF. DNA for the CDR3: TGTGCCAGCAGCTCCGGCGCTTCGCACAATGAGCAGTTCTTC. Full variable domain (missing parts from reference TRBV5-6 and TRBJ2-1): DAGVTQSPTHLIKTRGQQVTLRCSPKSGHDTVSWYQQALGQGPQFIFQYYEEEERQRGNFPDRFSGHQFPNYSSELNVNALLLGDSALYLCASSSGASHNEQFFGPGTRLTVL.

The genes are TRBV28 and TRBJ1-2, with a possible D match to TRBD1 (6 bases). The CDR3 has 14 amino acids. Germline CDR1 is MDHEN and CDR2 is SYDVKM. The V and J ends lost 2 bases and 4 bases respectively, with 11 bases between them. Here the CDR3 reads CASSLAQGSYGYTF. The CDR3 nucleotides read TGTGCCAGCAGTTTAGCTCAGGGGAGCTATGGCTACACCTTC.

J is TRBJ2-1 and V is TRBV19; TRBD2 matches at 9 bases. There are 19 residues in the CDR3. With V trimmed by 4 bases and J by 2 bases, 15 bases remained unmatched. Germline-derived CDR1 and CDR2 are LNHDA and SQIVND (reference sequence). DNA for the CDR3: TGTGCCAGTAGTACCCGGAGCGGGGGGAACTTATTCCCCTACAATGAGCAGTTCTTC. Amino acids: CASSTRSGGNLFPYNEQFF.

The chain uses TRBV6-1 and TRBJ1-5; 9 bases align to TRBD1. V gave up 7 bases and J gave up 5 bases; unmatched junction bases: 9. Per the germline V gene, CDR1 is MNHNS and CDR2 is SASEGT. The CDR3 spans 15 residues. CDR3 region: CASKRTGDSYQPQHF. In DNA, the CDR3 is TGTGCCAGCAAACGGACAGGGGACTCCTATCAGCCCCAGCATTTT.

This chain uses TRBV10-3 with TRBJ2-7, with 7 nucleotides matching TRBD1. V lost 2 bases to trimming and J lost 2 bases; unmatched junction nucleotides: 3. Germline CDR1 is ENHRY and CDR2 is SYGVKD. The CDR3 totals 14 residues. CDR3 sequence reads: CAISEKGTAYEQYF. The CDR3 coding sequence is TGTGCCATCAGTGAGAAGGGGACAGCCTACGAGCAGTACTTC.

This sequence joins TRBV4-1 and TRBJ1-3; D remains ambiguous. Germline V gene lookup returns CDR1 MGHRA and CDR2 YSYEKL. This CDR3 spans 16 amino acids. Trimming stripped 6 bases from V and 0 bases from J, with 15 bases between. DNA of the CDR3: TGCGCCAGCAGGCTGACAAACGGAGGCTCTGGAAACACCATATATTTT. It encodes CASRLTNGGSGNTIYF.

This clone was seen just once. The chain couples TRBV28 to TRBJ2-7; D not certain. Trimming shortened V by 6 bases and J by 5 bases, and 20 bases separated the two germline ends. There are 15 residues in the CDR3. Germline V gene sequence: CDR1 MDHEN, CDR2 SYDVKM. The CDR3 region is CASRAPPPQVNEQYF. DNA of the CDR3: TGTGCCAGCAGGGCTCCACCGCCCCAAGTCAACGAGCAGTACTTC.

The V call is TRBV6-5, the J call TRBJ2-3; no clear D gene. The CDR3 has 12 amino acids. V gave up 5 bases and J gave up 4 bases, with 7 bases separating them. Germline V lookup: CDR1 MNHEY, CDR2 SVGAGI. In nucleotides, the CDR3 is TGTGCCAGCAGTGCAACAGCAGATACGCAGTATTTT. The encoded protein is CASSATADTQYF.

This clone appeared once. The J gene is TRBJ2-7, the V gene TRBV7-2; TRBD2 agrees at 10 bases. The germline V gene encodes CDR1 SGHTA and CDR2 FQGNSA. The length of the CDR3 is 17 residues. V trimming: 5 bases; J trimming: 7 bases; junction bases outside the gene matches: 17. The CDR3 sequence: CASSPPGLAGVPGEQYF. DNA for the CDR3: TGTGCCAGCAGCCCCCCGGGGCTAGCGGGGGTCCCGGGGGAGCAGTACTTC.

Concerning this clone itself: The sample carries other DNA sequences with the same CDR3. The chain links TRBV4-1 to TRBJ2-7; D gene uncertain. V lost 1 base to trimming and J lost 3 bases, with 10 bases between them. This CDR3 region has 14 residues. Looked up from germline, CDR1 is MGHRA and CDR2 is YSYEKL. This CDR3 reads CASSQVARDYEQYF. CDR3 in DNA: TGCGCCAGCAGCCAAGTCGCCAGAGACTACGAGCAGTACTTC.

A note on this clone: Other nucleotide sequences in the sample specify the same CDR3. The chain couples TRBV5-1 to TRBJ2-3; D gene uncertain. Germline V gene data show CDR1 as SGHRS and CDR2 as YFSETQ. The germline V and J ends were trimmed by 2 bases and 3 bases, with 7 bases remaining between them. The CDR3 covers 13 residues. CDR3 nucleotides: TGCGCCAGCAGCTTTATAGGGACAGATACGCAGTATTTT. It codes for CASSFIGTDTQYF.

The chain has TRBV18 and TRBJ2-1, with a possible D match to TRBD2 (6 bases). The CDR3 runs to 17 residues. Between the trimmed V and J ends, which lost 2 bases and 1 base, there was a span of 15 bases. The germline CDR1 and CDR2 sequences are KGHSH and LQKENI. CDR3 bases: TGTGCCAGCTCACCATTAGGGGACTCGGGGTCCTACAATGAGCAGTTCTTC. It specifies CASSPLGDSGSYNEQFF.

This clone was observed a handful of times. V is TRBV5-8 and J is TRBJ1-5; D is uncertain. V lost 1 base to trimming and J lost 7 bases, with 6 bases between them. The CDR3 runs 12 residues. From germline, CDR1 is SGHTS and CDR2 YDEGEE. CDR3 bases: TGTGCCAGCAGCTTGTCTGGGCAGCCCCAGCATTTT. This translates into CASSLSGQPQHF.

Worth noting for this clone: Other DNA sequences in this specimen translate into the identical CDR3. The V and J genes are TRBV5-1 and TRBJ2-7, with a possible D match to TRBD2 (5 bases). The CDR3 has 14 residues. Per the germline V gene, CDR1 is SGHRS and CDR2 is YFSETQ. Trimming cost V 0 bases and J 1 base, with 8 bases left between them. As DNA, the CDR3 is TGCGCCAGCAGCTTGGAGAGCGGTTCCTACGAGCAGTACTTC. Its translation is CASSLESGSYEQYF.

The chain couples TRBV27 to TRBJ2-7; perhaps TRBD1 as D (6 bases). The CDR3 loop spans 13 amino acids. V lost 6 bases to trimming and J lost 0 bases, with 9 bases between them. From germline, CDR1 is MNHEY and CDR2 SMNVEV (reference sequence). DNA for the CDR3: TGTGCCAGCAGGGGGGACAACTCCTACGAGCAGTACTTC. As protein: CASRGDNSYEQYF.

V usage is TRBV5-4 and J usage is TRBJ2-2; 7 bases align to TRBD1. The J segment lost 5 bases and the V segment lost 4 bases, leaving 11 bases of the junction unmatched. This CDR3 is 16 amino acids long. CDR1 and CDR2 from the germline V gene are SGHNT and YYREEE (reference sequence). Here the CDR3 reads CASSRGPSTFTGELFF. CDR3 DNA sequence: TGTGCCAGCAGCAGGGGGCCAAGCACCTTTACCGGGGAGCTGTTTTTT.

This CDR3 reads CASSESPEGRDRDGYTF. In DNA, the CDR3 is TGTGCCAGCAGTGAGTCTCCCGAAGGCCGGGACCGCGATGGCTACACCTTC. The rearrangement joins TRBV6-1 to TRBJ1-2, with D possibly matching TRBD1 (5 bases). The CDR3 length is 17 residues. Per germline, CDR1 MNHNS and CDR2 SASEGT. V was shortened by 3 bases and J by 6 bases, with 23 bases between the two germline ends.

The chain couples TRBV9 to TRBJ2-3; TRBD2 aligns across 10 bases. Germline loops: CDR1 SGDLS, CDR2 YYNGEE. V shed 0 bases and J 3 bases; nucleotides not matched to a gene: 7. The CDR3 is 17 amino acids. CDR3 bases: TGTGCCAGCAGCGTAGGGGTCAAGCGGGGGGGAACAGATACGCAGTATTTT. Residues: CASSVGVKRGGTDTQYF.

This chain links TRBV5-4 with TRBJ1-2, with D maybe TRBD1 (5 bases). Trimming stripped 0 bases from V and 3 bases from J, with 12 bases between. The germline CDR1 and CDR2 sequences are SGHNT and YYREEE (reference sequence). The CDR3 spans 15 residues. CDR3 coding DNA: TGTGCCAGCAGCTTGGACGGGGGGGGATACTATGGCTACACCTTC. Protein sequence: CASSLDGGGYYGYTF.

This clone was observed a handful of times. J is TRBJ1-1 and V is TRBV6-6, with TRBD1 matching over 7 bases. With 5 bases clipped from V and 5 bases from J, the junction kept 5 bases outside the gene matches. The V gene's germline CDR1 is MNHNY and CDR2 SVGAGI (reference sequence). This CDR3 contains 13 residues. CDR3 sequence reads: CASSDRAGTEAFF. The CDR3 nucleotides are TGTGCCAGCAGTGACAGGGCAGGAACTGAAGCTTTCTTT.

V usage is TRBV7-9 and J usage is TRBJ2-7, with D maybe TRBD1 (5 bases). CDR3 length: 15 amino acids. CDR1 is SEHNR and CDR2 is FQNEAQ in the germline V gene (reference sequence). Trimming took 3 bases from V and 0 from J, leaving 12 bases between them. The CDR3 spells CASSFSGPSSYEQYF. For the CDR3, the DNA is TGTGCCAGCAGCTTCTCAGGGCCATCCTCCTACGAGCAGTACTTC.